A few counts support the clone carrying this T cell receptor (beta chain). Its antigen is not identified. TCRdb re-called the 5' RACE reads through MiXCR, storing one row per CDR3 protein. The sample has roughly 220,000 distinct CDR3 sequences, 9.5% seen once; the top ten hold roughly 4%. The CDR3 has 14 amino acids. V was clipped by 5 bases and J by 4 bases, with 12 bases between them. The sample belongs to a study of T-cell memory formation after mild COVID-19. As for the study in general: Largely, the TCR clusters proved donor specific.

Findings and caveats of the study: CD4/CD8 balance characterized clones contracting day 15 to 85, and CD4+ skew characterized later expanders. In second-wave clones peaking day 37, SARS-CoV-2 specificity remained unconfirmed. Memory from before infection featured some responding clones, which suggests cross-reactive memory joined.

This chain connects TRBV12-3 or TRBV12-4 to TRBJ1-5, with D possibly matching TRBD1 (5 bases). The sample comprised PBMCs or a T cell subset sorted from them (not recorded which). This receptor was taken from a man aged 18 to 35 who had mild COVID-19 (a few samples of this study predate the infection). Cell type and time point are not known. The CDR3 coding sequence is TGTGCCAGCAGTATAGGGGCGCGGAATCAGCCCCAGCATTTT. It specifies CASSIGARNQPQHF.